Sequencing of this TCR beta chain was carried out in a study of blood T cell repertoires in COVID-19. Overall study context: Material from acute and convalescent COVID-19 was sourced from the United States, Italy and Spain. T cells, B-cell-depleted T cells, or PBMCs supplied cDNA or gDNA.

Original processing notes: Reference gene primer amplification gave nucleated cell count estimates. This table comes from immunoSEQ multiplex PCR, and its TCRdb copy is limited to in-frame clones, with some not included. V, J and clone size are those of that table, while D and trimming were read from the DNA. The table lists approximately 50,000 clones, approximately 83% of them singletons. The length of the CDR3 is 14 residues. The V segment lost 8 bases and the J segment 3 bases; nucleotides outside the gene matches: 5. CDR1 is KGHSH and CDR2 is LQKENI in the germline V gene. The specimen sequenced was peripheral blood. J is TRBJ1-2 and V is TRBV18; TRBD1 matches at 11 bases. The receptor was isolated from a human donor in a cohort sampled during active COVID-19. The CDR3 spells CASGQGAPHYGYTF. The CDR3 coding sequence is TGTGCCAGCGGACAGGGGGCCCCCCACTATGGCTACACCTTC. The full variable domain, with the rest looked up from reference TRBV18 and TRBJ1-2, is NAGVMQNPRHLVRRRGQEARLRCSPMKGHSHVYWYRQLPEEGLKFMVYLQKENIIDESGMPKERFSAEFPKEGPSILRIQQVVRGDSAAYFCASGQGAPHYGYTFGSGTRLTVV.